The entry below gives a single T cell receptor (beta chain) sequence along with its context. Its antigen is undetermined. The data were taken from a study of vaccination effects on CD4 cells after COVID-19. Germline V gives CDR1 KGHDR, CDR2 SFDVKD. After removal of 4 bases from V and 5 bases from J, the junction contained 8 bases not matched to a gene. The CDR3 length is 15 residues. Produced via immunoSEQ multiplex PCR; TCRdb's table is partial and in-frame only. Of about 60,000 clones in the sample, approximately 80% were seen once. Before sequencing took place, the ViraFEST assay used viral peptide pools to expand antigen-specific CD4+ T cells. Subsequent to a culture period of 10 to 11 days, CD4+ T cells were isolated.

The sequenced sample was CD4+ T cells from PBMCs cultured with HCoV-229E spike peptides, obtained before COVID-19 vaccination. The receptor's source is a human donor who received a COVID-19 vaccine. The rearrangement joins TRBV24-1 to TRBJ2-5; 8 bases fit TRBD1. CDR3 in DNA: TGTGCCACCAGTGACCCGGGACAGGTTGTGGAGACCCAGTACTTC. Translation gives CATSDPGQVVETQYF.